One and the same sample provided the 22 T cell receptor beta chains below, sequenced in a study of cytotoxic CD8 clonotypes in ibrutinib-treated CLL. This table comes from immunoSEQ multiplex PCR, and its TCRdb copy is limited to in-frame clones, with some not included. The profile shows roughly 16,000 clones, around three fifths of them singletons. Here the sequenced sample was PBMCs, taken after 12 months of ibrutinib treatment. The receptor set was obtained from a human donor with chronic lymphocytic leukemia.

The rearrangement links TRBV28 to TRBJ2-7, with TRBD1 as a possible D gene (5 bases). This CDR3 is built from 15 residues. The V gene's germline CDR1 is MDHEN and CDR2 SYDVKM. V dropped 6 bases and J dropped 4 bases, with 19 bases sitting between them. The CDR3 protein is CASRFWGPTFYEQYF. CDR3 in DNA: TGTGCCAGCAGGTTTTGGGGCCCCACCTTTTACGAGCAGTACTTC.

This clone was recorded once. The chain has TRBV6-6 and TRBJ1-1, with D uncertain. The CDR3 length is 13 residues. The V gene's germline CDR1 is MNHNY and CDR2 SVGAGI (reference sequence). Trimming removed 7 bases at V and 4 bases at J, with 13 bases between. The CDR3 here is CASTLEWGTEAFF. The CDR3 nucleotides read TGTGCCAGCACCCTGGAGTGGGGCACTGAAGCTTTCTTT.

DNA for the CDR3: TGCGCCAGCAGCTTCACTAGCGGGAGCACCGGGGAGCTGTTTTTT. Translating it yields CASSFTSGSTGELFF. The chain combines TRBV5-1 with TRBJ2-2; 11 bases align to TRBD2. The CDR3 is 15 amino acids. The germline V gene has CDR1 SGHRS and CDR2 YFSETQ. Germline trimming cut 2 bases from V and 4 bases from J; bases unmatched to any gene: 1. The full variable domain, rest sourced from reference TRBV5-1 and TRBJ2-2, is KAGVTQTPRYLIKTRGQQVTLSCSPISGHRSVSWYQQTPGQGLQFLFEYFSETQRNKGNFPGRFSGRQFSNSRSEMNVSTLELGDSALYLCASSFTSGSTGELFFGEGSRLTVL.

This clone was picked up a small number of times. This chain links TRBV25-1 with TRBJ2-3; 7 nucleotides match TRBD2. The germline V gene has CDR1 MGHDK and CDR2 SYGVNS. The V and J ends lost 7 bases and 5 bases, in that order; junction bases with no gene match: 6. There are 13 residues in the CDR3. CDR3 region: CASMAGVGDTQYF. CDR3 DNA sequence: TGTGCCAGCATGGCGGGAGTGGGAGATACGCAGTATTTT.

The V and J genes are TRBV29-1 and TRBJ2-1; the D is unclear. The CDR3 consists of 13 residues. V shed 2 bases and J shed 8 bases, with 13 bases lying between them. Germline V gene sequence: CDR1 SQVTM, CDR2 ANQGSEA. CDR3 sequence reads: CSVEPAMVDEQFF. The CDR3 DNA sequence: TGCAGCGTTGAACCTGCAATGGTCGATGAGCAGTTCTTC.

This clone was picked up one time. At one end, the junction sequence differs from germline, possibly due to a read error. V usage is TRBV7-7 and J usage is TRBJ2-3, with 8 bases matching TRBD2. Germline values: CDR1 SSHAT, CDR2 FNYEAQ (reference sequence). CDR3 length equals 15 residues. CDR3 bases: TGTGCTAGCAGCCTCGGGAGGGCCTTCACAGATACGCAGTATTTT. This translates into CASSLGRAFTDTQYF. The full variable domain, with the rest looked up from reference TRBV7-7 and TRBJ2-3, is GAGVSQSPRYKVTKRGQDVTLRCDPISSHATLYWYQQALGQGPEFLTYFNYEAQPDKSGLPSDRFSAERPEGSISTLTIQRTEQRDSAMYRCASSLGRAFTDTQYFGPGTRLTVL.

CDR3 in DNA: TGTGCCAGCAGCTTAGCAGGGGCCGCTAACTATGGCTACACCTTC. Its translation is CASSLAGAANYGYTF. The J gene is TRBJ1-2, the V gene TRBV7-8; weak D call: TRBD1 (5 bases). Between the trimmed V and J ends, which lost 0 bases and 0 bases, there was a span of 8 bases. Germline CDR1 and CDR2: SGHVS and FQNEAQ. CDR3 length: 15 residues.

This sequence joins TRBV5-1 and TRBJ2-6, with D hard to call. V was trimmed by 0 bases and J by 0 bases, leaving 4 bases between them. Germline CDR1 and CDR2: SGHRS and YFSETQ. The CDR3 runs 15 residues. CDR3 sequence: CASSLGSSGANVLTF. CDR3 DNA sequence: TGCGCCAGCAGCTTGGGAAGCTCTGGGGCCAACGTCCTGACTTTC.

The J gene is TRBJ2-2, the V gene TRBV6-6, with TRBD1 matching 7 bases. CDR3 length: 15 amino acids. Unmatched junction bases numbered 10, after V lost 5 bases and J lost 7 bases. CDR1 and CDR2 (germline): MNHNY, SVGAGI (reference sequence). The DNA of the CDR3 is TGTGCCAGCAGTCCGGACAGGCGGGTCTTCGGGGAGCTGTTTTTT. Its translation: CASSPDRRVFGELFF.

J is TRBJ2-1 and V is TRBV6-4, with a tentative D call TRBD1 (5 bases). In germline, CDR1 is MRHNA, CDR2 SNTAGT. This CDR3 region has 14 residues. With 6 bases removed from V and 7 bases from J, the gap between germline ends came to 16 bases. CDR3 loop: CASSSLWGLNEQFF. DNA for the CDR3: TGTGCCAGCAGCAGCCTGTGGGGCCTGAATGAGCAGTTCTTC.

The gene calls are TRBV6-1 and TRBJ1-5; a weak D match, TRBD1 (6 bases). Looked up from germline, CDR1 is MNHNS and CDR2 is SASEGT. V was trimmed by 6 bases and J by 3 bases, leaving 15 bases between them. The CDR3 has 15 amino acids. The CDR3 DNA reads TGTGCCAGCAGGTTAGGGGGTACTTCCAATCAGCCCCAGCATTTT. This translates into CASRLGGTSNQPQHF.

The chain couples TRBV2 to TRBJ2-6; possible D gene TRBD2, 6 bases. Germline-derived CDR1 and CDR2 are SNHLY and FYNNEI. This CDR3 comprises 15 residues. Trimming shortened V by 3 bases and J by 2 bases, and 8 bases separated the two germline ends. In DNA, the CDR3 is TGTGCCAGCAGTGAGGAGGGAGCTGGGGCCAACGTCCTGACTTTC. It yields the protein CASSEEGAGANVLTF.

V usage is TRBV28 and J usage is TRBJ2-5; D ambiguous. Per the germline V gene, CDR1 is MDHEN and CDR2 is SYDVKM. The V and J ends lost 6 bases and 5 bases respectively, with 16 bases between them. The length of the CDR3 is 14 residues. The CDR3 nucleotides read TGTGCCAGCAGCCCACCCGGTAGCTCGGAGACCCAGTACTTC. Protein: CASSPPGSSETQYF. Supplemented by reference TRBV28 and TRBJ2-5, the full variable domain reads DVKVTQSSRYLVKRTGEKVFLECVQDMDHENMFWYRQDPGLGLRLIYFSYDVKMKEKGDIPEGYSVSREKKERFSLILESASTNQTSMYLCASSPPGSSETQYFGPGTRLLVL.

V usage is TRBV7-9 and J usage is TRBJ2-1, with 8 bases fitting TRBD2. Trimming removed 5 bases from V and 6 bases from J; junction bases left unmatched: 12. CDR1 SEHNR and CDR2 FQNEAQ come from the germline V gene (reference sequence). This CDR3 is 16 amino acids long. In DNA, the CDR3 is TGTGCCAGCAGCGCACGGGGGGGCGGAGGCCCCAATGAGCAGTTCTTC. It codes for CASSARGGGGPNEQFF. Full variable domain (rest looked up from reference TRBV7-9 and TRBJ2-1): DTGVSQNPRHKITKRGQNVTFRCDPISEHNRLYWYRQTLGQGPEFLTYFQNEAQLEKSRLLSDRFSAERPKGSFSTLEIQRTEQGDSAMYLCASSARGGGGPNEQFFGPGTRLTVL.

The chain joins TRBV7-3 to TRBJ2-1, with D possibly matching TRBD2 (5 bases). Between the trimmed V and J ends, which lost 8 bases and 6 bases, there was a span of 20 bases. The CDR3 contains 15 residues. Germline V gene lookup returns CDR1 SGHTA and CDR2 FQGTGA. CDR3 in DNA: TGTGCCAGCGGACTCACGAGGCAGGCAGCCAATGAGCAGTTCTTC. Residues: CASGLTRQAANEQFF. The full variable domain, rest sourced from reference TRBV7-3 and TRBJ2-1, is GAGVSQTPSNKVTEKGKYVELRCDPISGHTALYWYRQSLGQGPEFLIYFQGTGAADDSGLPNDRFFAVRPEGSVSTLKIQRTERGDSAVYLCASGLTRQAANEQFFGPGTRLTVL.

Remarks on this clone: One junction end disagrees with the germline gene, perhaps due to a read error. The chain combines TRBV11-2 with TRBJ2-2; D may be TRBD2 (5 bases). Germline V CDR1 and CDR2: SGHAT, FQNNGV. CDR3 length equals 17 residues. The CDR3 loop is CASTLAPDWLYTGELFF. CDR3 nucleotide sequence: TGTGCCAGCACCCTCGCCCCGGACTGGCTTTACACTGGGGAGCTGTTTTTT.

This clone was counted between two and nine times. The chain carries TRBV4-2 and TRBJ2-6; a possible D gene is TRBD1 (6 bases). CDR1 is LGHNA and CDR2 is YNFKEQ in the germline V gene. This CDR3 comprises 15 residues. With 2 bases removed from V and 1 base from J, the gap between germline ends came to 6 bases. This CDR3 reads CASSQQGSGANVLTF. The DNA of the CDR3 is TGTGCCAGCAGCCAACAGGGGTCTGGGGCCAACGTCCTGACTTTC.

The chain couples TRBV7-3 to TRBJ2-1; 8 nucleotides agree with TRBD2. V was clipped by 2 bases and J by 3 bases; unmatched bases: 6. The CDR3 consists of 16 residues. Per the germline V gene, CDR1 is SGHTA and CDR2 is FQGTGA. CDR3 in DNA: TGTGCCAGCAGCTTAGAGGCGGGAGGCGACTACAATGAGCAGTTCTTC. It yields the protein CASSLEAGGDYNEQFF.

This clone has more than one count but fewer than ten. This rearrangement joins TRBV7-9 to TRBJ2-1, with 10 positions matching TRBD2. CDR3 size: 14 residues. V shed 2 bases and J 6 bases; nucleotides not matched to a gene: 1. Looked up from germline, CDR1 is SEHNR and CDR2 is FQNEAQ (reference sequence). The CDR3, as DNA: TGTGCCAGCAGCTTAAGGACTAGCGGCAATGAGCAGTTCTTC. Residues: CASSLRTSGNEQFF.

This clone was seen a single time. The CDR3 sequence is CASSGDSSEQYF. The CDR3 region has the DNA TGTGCCAGCAGTGGGGACAGCAGCGAGCAGTACTTC. The chain recombines TRBV6-1 with TRBJ2-7; 7 nucleotides line up with TRBD1. There are 12 residues in the CDR3. V lost 4 bases to trimming and J lost 6 bases; unmatched junction nucleotides: 3. Germline CDR1 reads MNHNS; CDR2 reads SASEGT.

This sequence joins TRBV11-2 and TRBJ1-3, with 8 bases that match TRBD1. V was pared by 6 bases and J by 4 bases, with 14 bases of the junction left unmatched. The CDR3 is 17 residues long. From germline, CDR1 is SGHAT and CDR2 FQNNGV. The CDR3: CASSTKTRGLEGNTIYF. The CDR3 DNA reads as TGTGCCAGCAGTACTAAAACCAGGGGGCTGGAGGGAAACACCATATATTTT. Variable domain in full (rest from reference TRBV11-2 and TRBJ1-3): EAGVAQSPRYKIIEKRQSVAFWCNPISGHATLYWYQQILGQGPKLLIQFQNNGVVDDSQLPKDRFSAERLKGVDSTLKIQPAKLEDSAVYLCASSTKTRGLEGNTIYFGEGSWLTVV.

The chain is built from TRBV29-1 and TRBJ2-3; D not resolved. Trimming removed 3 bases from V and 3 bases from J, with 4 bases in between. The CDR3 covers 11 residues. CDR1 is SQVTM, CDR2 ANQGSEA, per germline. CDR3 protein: CSVDWTDTQYF. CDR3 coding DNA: TGCAGCGTTGATTGGACAGATACGCAGTATTTT.